The 8 T cell receptor beta chains below were found in one sample sequenced in a study of blood T cell repertoires in COVID-19. The table came from immunoSEQ multiplex PCR; TCRdb's copy has only in-frame clones and leaves some out. The table includes about 250,000 clones, 70% to 90% detected once. The sequencing input was peripheral blood. The receptor set was obtained from a man younger than 30 with active or convalescent COVID-19.

This chain joins TRBV6-5 and TRBJ1-6; unclear D gene. The CDR3 spans 14 residues. The V gene's germline CDR1 is MNHEY and CDR2 SVGAGI. V shed 0 bases and J shed 14 bases, with 14 bases lying between them. The CDR3 bases are TGTGCCAGCAGTTACTCCGACCCCCCGGGAACCCTCCACTTT. This gives the protein CASSYSDPPGTLHF.

The chain uses TRBV15 and TRBJ2-2; 10 positions agree with TRBD1. The germline gives CDR1 LNHNV, CDR2 YYDKDF (reference sequence). The CDR3 sequence is 16 residues long. The trim removed 1 base at V and 5 bases at J, leaving 4 bases unmatched. The CDR3, as DNA: TGTGCCACCAGCAGAGCGACAGGGGGCAGGACCGGGGAGCTGTTTTTT. Amino acid sequence: CATSRATGGRTGELFF.

This chain links TRBV28 with TRBJ2-3, with unresolved D. V lost 10 bases to trimming and J lost 2 bases, with 10 bases between them. Germline CDR1 and CDR2: MDHEN and SYDVKM. The CDR3 loop spans 12 amino acids. The CDR3 DNA reads TGTGCCACAACAAGAAACACAGATACGCAGTATTTT. Protein product: CATTRNTDTQYF.

The CDR3 here is CSVETAIMNTEAFF. CDR3 bases: TGCAGCGTTGAAACAGCTATTATGAACACTGAAGCTTTCTTT. The chain combines TRBV29-1 with TRBJ1-1; D is ambiguous. Germline CDR1 is SQVTM and CDR2 is ANQGSEA. With 2 bases removed from V and 0 bases from J, the gap between germline ends came to 10 bases. The CDR3 has 14 amino acids.

The genes are TRBV18 and TRBJ1-2, with 8 bases identical to TRBD1. V was clipped by 3 bases and J by 3 bases; unmatched bases: 12. Germline CDR1 reads KGHSH; CDR2 reads LQKENI. The CDR3 runs to 17 residues. The CDR3 spells CASSPSGPSQGDYGYTF. CDR3 in DNA: TGTGCCAGCTCACCCTCCGGGCCTTCACAGGGGGACTATGGCTACACCTTC.

The chain carries TRBV19 and TRBJ1-1, with TRBD1 matching 7 bases. In germline, CDR1 is LNHDA, CDR2 SQIVND (reference sequence). The CDR3 covers 14 residues. V shed 4 bases and J 0 bases; nucleotides not matched to a gene: 2. This CDR3 is CASSTTGVNTEAFF. As DNA, the CDR3 is TGTGCCAGTAGTACCACAGGGGTGAACACTGAAGCTTTCTTT.

The genes are TRBV28 and TRBJ2-7, with 8 bases lining up with TRBD2. Germline loops: CDR1 MDHEN, CDR2 SYDVKM. V was pared by 5 bases and J by 3 bases, with 18 bases of the junction left unmatched. This CDR3 comprises 18 residues. As DNA, the CDR3 is TGTGCCAGCAGTCCCAATAGCGGGGCGGCTAACCTTCGCTACGAGCAGTACTTC. This codes for CASSPNSGAANLRYEQYF. Together with reference TRBV28 and TRBJ2-7, the CDR3 gives the full variable domain: DVKVTQSSRYLVKRTGEKVFLECVQDMDHENMFWYRQDPGLGLRLIYFSYDVKMKEKGDIPEGYSVSREKKERFSLILESASTNQTSMYLCASSPNSGAANLRYEQYFGPGTRLTVT.

This clone was observed once. The rearrangement uses TRBV5-1 and TRBJ1-1, with unresolved D. Germline loops: CDR1 SGHRS, CDR2 YFSETQ. The CDR3 length is 15 residues. Between the trimmed V and J ends, which lost 0 bases and 2 bases, there was a span of 11 bases. The CDR3 bases are TGCGCCAGCAGCTTGGGAATGAGGACTAACACTGAAGCTTTCTTT. Translating gives CASSLGMRTNTEAFF.